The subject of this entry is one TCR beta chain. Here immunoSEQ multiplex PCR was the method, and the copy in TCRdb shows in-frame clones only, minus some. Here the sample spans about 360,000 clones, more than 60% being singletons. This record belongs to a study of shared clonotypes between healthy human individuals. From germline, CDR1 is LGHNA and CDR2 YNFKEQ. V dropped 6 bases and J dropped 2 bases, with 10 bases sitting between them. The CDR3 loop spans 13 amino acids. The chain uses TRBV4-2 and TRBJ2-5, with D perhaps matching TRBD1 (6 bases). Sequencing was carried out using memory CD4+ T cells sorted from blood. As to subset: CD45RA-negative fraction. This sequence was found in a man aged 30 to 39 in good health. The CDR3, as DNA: TGTGCCAGCAGTCCGACAGGACAAGAGACCCAGTACTTC. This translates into CASSPTGQETQYF.